Below, 18 T cell receptor beta chains from the same sample are listed, as sequenced in a study of T cells in Graves' hyperthyroidism and ophthalmopathy. Amplified TCR beta CDR3 regions derived from RNA transcripts. The study used the HTBI primer set for a first-round RT-PCR of the TCR CDR3. TCRdb reprocessed the multiplex PCR reads via MiXCR and lists one record per CDR3 protein. The data contain roughly 570,000 distinct CDR3 sequences, roughly 46% of them seen just once; the ten biggest clones take up around a fifth. The material sequenced was peripheral blood or thyroid tissue (not recorded which). These receptors were collected from an adult woman with Graves' disease, either hyperthyroidism or ophthalmopathy (not recorded which).

The gene calls are TRBV3-1 and TRBJ1-1, with 8 nucleotides matching TRBD1. V gave up 0 bases and J gave up 10 bases; unmatched junction bases: 13. The CDR3 is 16 amino acids. From germline, CDR1 is LGHDT and CDR2 YNNKEL (reference sequence). CDR3 in amino acids: CASSQDESDRVIGAFF. Here the CDR3 DNA reads TGTGCCAGCAGCCAAGATGAATCGGACAGGGTCATTGGAGCTTTCTTT.

The rearrangement links TRBV29-1 to TRBJ2-2, with D uncertain. Germline CDR1 SQVTM, CDR2 ANQGSEA. This CDR3 is built from 11 residues. Trimming took off 7 bases at V and 2 bases at J, with 5 bases between the two ends. Written as DNA, the CDR3 is TGCAGCGGCGCCAACACCGGGGAGCTGTTTTTT. Amino acids: CSGANTGELFF.

In this sample, this clonotype turned up a few times. V and J are TRBV10-3 and TRBJ1-6, with a weak D call TRBD1 (6 bases). The germline V gene encodes CDR1 ENHRY and CDR2 SYGVKD. Trimming took 5 bases from V and 7 from J, leaving 12 bases between them. This CDR3 has 14 amino acids. This CDR3 reads CAISQTGDNSPLHF. DNA of the CDR3: TGTGCCATCAGTCAGACAGGCGACAATTCACCCCTCCACTTT.

This clonotype appeared many times. The chain is built from TRBV7-9 and TRBJ1-3; tentatively, D is TRBD1 (6 bases). Trimming stripped 7 bases from V and 0 bases from J, with 13 bases between. This CDR3 contains 15 residues. From germline, CDR1 is SEHNR and CDR2 FQNEAQ (reference sequence). For the CDR3, the DNA is TGTGCCAGCACCGAAACAGGGTTCTCTGGAAACACCATATATTTT. Encoded protein: CASTETGFSGNTIYF.

This rearrangement joins TRBV15 to TRBJ1-5, with 8 bases identical to TRBD1. Looked up from germline, CDR1 is LNHNV and CDR2 is YYDKDF (reference sequence). The CDR3 spans 14 residues. After removal of 6 bases from V and 3 bases from J, the junction contained 4 bases not matched to a gene. The CDR3 region is CATSKDRDNQPQHF. CDR3 bases: TGTGCCACCAGTAAGGACAGGGACAATCAGCCCCAGCATTTT.

V and J are TRBV15 and TRBJ2-5; TRBD1 might be the D (6 bases). Germline V gene data show CDR1 as LNHNV and CDR2 as YYDKDF (reference sequence). Trimming stripped 3 bases from V and 9 bases from J, with 14 bases between. The CDR3 is 13 residues long. The CDR3 loop is CATSSVRGEPQYF. DNA for the CDR3: TGTGCCACCAGCAGCGTCAGGGGTGAGCCCCAGTACTTC.

This clonotype has a handful of counts. The J gene is TRBJ1-5, the V gene TRBV14; the D gene is possibly TRBD1 (6 bases). The CDR3 spans 14 residues. Germline V gene lookup returns CDR1 SGHDN and CDR2 FVKESK. V was pared by 6 bases and J by 5 bases, with 14 bases between. The CDR3, as DNA: TGTGCCAGCAGTGCTAGGACAGACTATCAGCCCCAGCATTTT. This encodes CASSARTDYQPQHF.

This chain connects TRBV29-1 to TRBJ1-1; unclear D gene. The germline CDR1 and CDR2 sequences are SQVTM and ANQGSEA. This CDR3 has 14 amino acids. V shed 7 bases and J shed 1 base, with 16 bases lying between them. The CDR3 protein is CSAQGLSGNTEAFF. CDR3 DNA sequence: TGCAGCGCCCAAGGGTTGTCAGGGAACACTGAAGCTTTCTTT. Full variable domain (rest looked up from reference TRBV29-1 and TRBJ1-1): SAVISQKPSRDICQRGTSLTIQCQVDSQVTMMFWYRQQPGQSLTLIATANQGSEATYESGFVIDKFPISRPNLTFSTLTVSNMSPEDSSIYLCSAQGLSGNTEAFFGQGTRLTVV.

Many counts were recorded for this clonotype. This chain links TRBV4-1 with TRBJ1-3; D may be TRBD1 (5 bases). The V gene lost 0 bases and the J gene lost 5 bases, with 11 bases spanning the gap. CDR1 and CDR2 from the germline V gene are MGHRA and YSYEKL. This CDR3 has 15 residues. The CDR3 sequence is CASSQDWGNRNTIYF. As DNA, the CDR3 is TGCGCCAGCAGCCAAGATTGGGGGAATAGAAACACCATATATTTT.

This chain connects TRBV7-2 to TRBJ1-4; no clear D gene. V was shortened by 4 bases and J by 7 bases, with 13 bases between the two germline ends. The CDR3 loop spans 14 amino acids. Germline values: CDR1 SGHTA, CDR2 FQGNSA. The CDR3 DNA reads as TGTGCCAGCAGCTCCTACCCGGGAGGTGAAAAACTGTTTTTT. Translation: CASSSYPGGEKLFF.

The chain joins TRBV6-1 to TRBJ1-4, with no clear D. Germline CDR1 MNHNS, CDR2 SASEGT. This CDR3 spans 11 amino acids. The V gene lost 7 bases and the J gene lost 5 bases, with 5 bases spanning the gap. CDR3 in amino acids: CASNRNEKLFF. The CDR3 DNA reads as TGTGCCAGCAATAGAAATGAAAAACTGTTTTTT.

This clonotype showed up many times. The chain has TRBV5-4 and TRBJ1-4; D uncertain. With 4 bases removed from V and 8 bases from J, the gap between germline ends came to 18 bases. Germline CDR1 reads SGHNT; CDR2 reads YYREEE (reference sequence). The CDR3 is 15 amino acids. In nucleotides, the CDR3 is TGTGCCAGCAGCCAAACACGAGACGGAGGGGAAAAACTGTTTTTT. Residues: CASSQTRDGGEKLFF.

This clonotype was detected many times. The genes are TRBV6-5 and TRBJ1-2; TRBD1 matches at 9 bases. The V gene end was trimmed by 6 bases and the J gene end by 4 bases; junction bases not matched to a gene: 15. The CDR3 runs to 17 residues. From germline, CDR1 is MNHEY and CDR2 SVGAGI. The CDR3 DNA sequence: TGTGCCAGCAGAATTCTCGACAGGGGGTTGGGGCTCTATGGCTACACCTTC. This translates into CASRILDRGLGLYGYTF.

The rearrangement links TRBV11-2 to TRBJ1-5, with 7 bases matching TRBD1. This CDR3 has 15 residues. The germline V gene has CDR1 SGHAT and CDR2 FQNNGV. Germline trimming cut 3 bases from V and 11 bases from J; bases unmatched to any gene: 13. Written as DNA, the CDR3 is TGTGCCAGCAGCTTGCGACAGGGAGATAGCGAGACCCAGCATTTT. It yields the protein CASSLRQGDSETQHF.

This clonotype was recorded many times. The chain joins TRBV20-1 to TRBJ1-2; D is uncertain. The V and J ends lost 1 base and 12 bases respectively, with 9 bases between them. Germline V gene sequence: CDR1 DFQATT, CDR2 SNEGSKA (reference sequence). CDR3 size: 10 residues. CDR3 in amino acids: CSARVWTHTF. The CDR3 region has the DNA TGCAGTGCTAGAGTCTGGACGCACACCTTC.

This clonotype came up many times. The chain joins TRBV29-1 to TRBJ1-2; a weak D match, TRBD1 (5 bases). Germline CDR1 is SQVTM and CDR2 is ANQGSEA. The ends were cut back, 4 bases at V and 2 bases at J, with 8 bases in the middle. The CDR3 extends over 12 amino acids. CDR3 protein: CSVVGGNYGYTF. The CDR3 DNA sequence: TGCAGCGTTGTCGGGGGGAACTATGGCTACACCTTC. The full variable domain, in which reference TRBV29-1 and TRBJ1-2 provide the parts outside the CDR3, is SAVISQKPSRDICQRGTSLTIQCQVDSQVTMMFWYRQQPGQSLTLIATANQGSEATYESGFVIDKFPISRPNLTFSTLTVSNMSPEDSSIYLCSVVGGNYGYTFGSGTRLTVV.

The table lists this clonotype with a few counts. This sequence joins TRBV20-1 and TRBJ1-3; weak D call: TRBD1 (5 bases). CDR1 and CDR2 from the germline V gene are DFQATT and SNEGSKA (reference sequence). The CDR3 sequence is 14 residues long. V was cut by 3 bases and J by 0 bases, with 9 bases left in between. This chain's CDR3 is CSAREDNSGNTIYF. CDR3 nucleotides: TGCAGTGCTAGGGAGGACAACTCTGGAAACACCATATATTTT.

The chain recombines TRBV2 with TRBJ2-2, with 8 bases identical to TRBD1. The CDR3 totals 15 residues. V lost 2 bases, J lost 7 bases, and 6 bases stayed unmatched. CDR1 is SNHLY and CDR2 is FYNNEI in the germline V gene. The CDR3 here is CASSESGTGSGELFF. CDR3 nucleotides: TGTGCCAGCAGTGAATCCGGGACAGGCAGCGGGGAGCTGTTTTTT.